This record looks at one T cell receptor beta chain sequence and its context. Its cognate antigen is unknown. This CDR3 region has 15 residues. Germline loops: CDR1 MNHNS, CDR2 SASEGT. The V gene end was trimmed by 6 bases and the J gene end by 4 bases; junction bases not matched to a gene: 8. Nominally healthy donors provided the samples, though records likely missed some immune exposures. This entry comes from a study of cytomegalovirus exposure and HLA in healthy donors. Study-wide results and caveats: Within an earlier analysis, most TCR beta V segments proved productive either about 87% or about 30% of the time. Cytomegalovirus-associated status was assigned to 164 TCR beta chains. With later analysis, a missense DCLRE1C variant became linked to TCR beta V- and J-gene trimming.

The PCR ran on 60 Vbeta and 13 Jbeta primers. Using immunoSEQ multiplex PCR, the repertoire was profiled, and TCRdb retains in-frame clones only, with some absent. The table includes over 150,000 clones, 84% detected once. The sequencing sample was made of PBMCs. This sequence joins TRBV6-1 and TRBJ1-5, with 8 bases aligning to TRBD1. The sequence was obtained from a girl aged 10-17 years in good health and CMV-seropositive. CDR3 loop: CASSQGQGRNQPQHF. The CDR3, as DNA: TGTGCCAGCAGCCAAGGACAGGGAAGAAATCAGCCCCAGCATTTT.